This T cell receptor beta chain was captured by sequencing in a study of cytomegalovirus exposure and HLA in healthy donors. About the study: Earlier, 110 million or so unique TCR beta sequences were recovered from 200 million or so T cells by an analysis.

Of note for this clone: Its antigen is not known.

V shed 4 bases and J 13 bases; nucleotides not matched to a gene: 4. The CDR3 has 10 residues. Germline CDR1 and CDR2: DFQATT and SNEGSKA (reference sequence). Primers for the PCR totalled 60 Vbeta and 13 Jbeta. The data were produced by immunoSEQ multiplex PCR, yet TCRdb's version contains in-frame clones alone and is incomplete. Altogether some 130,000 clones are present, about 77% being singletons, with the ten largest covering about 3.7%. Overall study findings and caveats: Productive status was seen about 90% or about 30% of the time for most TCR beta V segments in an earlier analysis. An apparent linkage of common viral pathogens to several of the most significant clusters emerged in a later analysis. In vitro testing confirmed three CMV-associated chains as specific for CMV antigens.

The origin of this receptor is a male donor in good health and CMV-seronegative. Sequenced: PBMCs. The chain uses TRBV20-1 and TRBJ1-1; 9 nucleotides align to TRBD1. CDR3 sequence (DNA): TGCAGTGCTACCCGGACAGGGGTTTTCTTT. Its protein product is CSATRTGVFF.